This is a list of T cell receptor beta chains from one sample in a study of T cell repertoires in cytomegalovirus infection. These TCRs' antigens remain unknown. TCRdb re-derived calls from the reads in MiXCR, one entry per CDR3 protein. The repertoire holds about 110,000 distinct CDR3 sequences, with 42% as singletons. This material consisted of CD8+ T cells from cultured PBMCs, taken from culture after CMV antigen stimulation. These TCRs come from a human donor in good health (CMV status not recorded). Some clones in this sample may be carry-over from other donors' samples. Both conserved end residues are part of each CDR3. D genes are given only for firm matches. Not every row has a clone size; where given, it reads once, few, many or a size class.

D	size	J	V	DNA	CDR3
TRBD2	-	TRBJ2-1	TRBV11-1	TGTGCCAGCAGCCCGGGACTAGCGGGGGCCCTTGCCTACAATGAGCAGTTCTTC	CASSPGLAGALAYNEQFF
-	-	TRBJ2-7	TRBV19	TGTGCCAGTAGTATAGATTTCGGCTATTACGAGCAGTACTTC	CASSIDFGYYEQYF
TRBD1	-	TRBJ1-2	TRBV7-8	TGTGCCAGCAGCCTTAACCGGGACAGGGGGCTTGATGGCTACACCTTC	CASSLNRDRGLDGYTF
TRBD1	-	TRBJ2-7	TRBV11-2	TGTGCCAGCAGCTTACCTGGGGGACAGTACGAGCAGTACTTC	CASSLPGGQYEQYF
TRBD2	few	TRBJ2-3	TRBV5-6	TGTGCCAGCAGCTTAGGGACTAGCGGGGGAGAAGATACGCAGTATTTT	CASSLGTSGGEDTQYF
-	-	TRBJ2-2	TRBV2	TGTGCCACCTCCCCCGGGGCCTCCTACACCGGGGAGCTGTTTTTT	CATSPGASYTGELFF
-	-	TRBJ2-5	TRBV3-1	TGTGCCAGCAGCCAAGACGGAGGGGCCACATACCAAGAGACCCAGTACTTC	CASSQDGGATYQETQYF
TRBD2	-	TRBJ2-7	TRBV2	TGTGCCAGCAATAGCGGGGGGGCAGACTACGAGCAGTACTTC	CASNSGGADYEQYF
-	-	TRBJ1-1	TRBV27	TGTGCCAGCAGACGACCGAACACTGAAGCTTTCTTT	CASRRPNTEAFF
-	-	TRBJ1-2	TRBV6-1	TGTGCCAGCAGTGAATTCCGATTTGGGTCGAACTATGGCTACACCTTC	CASSEFRFGSNYGYTF
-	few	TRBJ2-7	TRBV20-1	TGCAGTGCTAGAACGGGATTCTCCTACGAGCAGTACTTC	CSARTGFSYEQYF
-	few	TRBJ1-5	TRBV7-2	TGTGCCAGCAGCTTAGACCCCGCCATAGCAGATAGCAATCAGCCCCAGCATTTT	CASSLDPAIADSNQPQHF
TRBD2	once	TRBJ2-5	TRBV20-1	TGCAGTGCAACCCGACTAGCGGGGGGGAGACCGGAGACCCAGTACTTC	CSATRLAGGRPETQYF
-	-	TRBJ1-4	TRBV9	TGTGCCAGCAGCGTAGAAAGGGCGTATGAAAAACTGTTTTTT	CASSVERAYEKLFF
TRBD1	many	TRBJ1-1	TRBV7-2	TGTGCCAGCAGCTTAGCGGAGGGGGCCTCTTTTGAAGCTTTCTTT	CASSLAEGASFEAFF
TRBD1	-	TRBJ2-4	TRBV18	TGTGCCAGCTCACCGATTAGGGACAGTTTTACACTAGCCAAAAACATTCAGTACTTC	CASSPIRDSFTLAKNIQYF
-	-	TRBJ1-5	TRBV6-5	TGTGCCAGCAGTTACTCTCAAGGGGCCCCCCAGCATTTT	CASSYSQGAPQHF
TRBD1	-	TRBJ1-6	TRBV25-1	TGTGCCAGCAGTGTAGGGACAGATAAATTCTGGCCCCTCCACTTT	CASSVGTDKFWPLHF
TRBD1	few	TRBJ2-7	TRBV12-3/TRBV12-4	TGTGCCAGCAGCCACAGGGGGCGGGAGCAGTACTTC	CASSHRGREQYF
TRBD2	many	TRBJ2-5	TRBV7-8	TGTGCCAGCAGCTTAGATCTAGCGGGGGGAGTCGGGGAGACCCAGTACTTC	CASSLDLAGGVGETQYF